This passage covers 21 T cell receptor beta chains from one sample sequenced in a study of human T cells and chemical hapten exposure. Specified time point: pre-sensitization, week 0. Treatment noted: therapeutic diphenylcyclopropenone sensitization with weekly scalp DPC. TCRdb used MiXCR to reprocess the RACE reads, holding one entry per CDR3 protein. This table has tens of thousands of distinct CDR3 sequences, around 9.9% appearing once. This specimen consisted of whole blood, obtained in connection with sensitization to the hapten diphenylcyclopropenone (DPC). These receptors were collected from a woman between 50 and 59 years old with alopecia areata. Some clones in this sample may be carry-over from other donors' samples.

This clonotype occurred many times. The rearrangement joins TRBV20-1 to TRBJ2-3; D is possibly TRBD1 or TRBD2 (5 bases each). Germline values: CDR1 DFQATT, CDR2 SNEGSKA (reference sequence). This CDR3 contains 15 residues. V gave up 6 bases and J gave up 2 bases, with 18 bases separating them. Written as DNA, the CDR3 is TGCAGTGCCAACGCTGGGACGAAAATCACAGATACGCAGTATTTT. As protein: CSANAGTKITDTQYF.

The chain links TRBV7-2 to TRBJ2-7, with D possibly being TRBD2 (5 bases). The V end was cut by 5 bases, the J end by 1 base, with 9 bases between. In germline, CDR1 is SGHTA, CDR2 FQGNSA. The CDR3 runs 13 residues. In DNA, the CDR3 is TGTGCCAGCAGCCCCGGGGTTTCCTACGAGCAGTACTTC. This codes for CASSPGVSYEQYF. Full variable domain (rest looked up from reference TRBV7-2 and TRBJ2-7): GAGVSQSPSNKVTEKGKDVELRCDPISGHTALYWYRQSLGQGLEFLIYFQGNSAPDKSGLPSDRFSAERTGGSVSTLTIQRTQQEDSAVYLCASSPGVSYEQYFGPGTRLTVT.

Of note for this clonotype: The junction departs from the called germline gene at one end, perhaps through a read error. This chain links TRBV7-7 with TRBJ2-7; 8 bases align to TRBD1. Per the germline V gene, CDR1 is SSHAT and CDR2 is FNYEAQ (reference sequence). The CDR3 runs to 15 residues. DNA of the CDR3: TGTGCTAGCAGCCGCCGGGACAGGCCCACCTACGAGCAGTACTTC. Translated: CASSRRDRPTYEQYF.

This clonotype came up many times. This chain's CDR3 is CASSLIGSGLTGELFF. In nucleotides, the CDR3 is TGTGCCAGCAGTCTTATTGGGTCAGGACTCACCGGGGAGCTGTTTTTT. The chain joins TRBV28 to TRBJ2-2, with D perhaps TRBD2 (5 bases). Germline V gene sequence: CDR1 MDHEN, CDR2 SYDVKM. The V end was cut by 5 bases, the J end by 4 bases, with 17 bases between. CDR3 length: 16 residues.

The table lists this clonotype with many counts. The chain links TRBV6-5 to TRBJ2-7; D is undetermined. There are 13 residues in the CDR3. The V gene's germline CDR1 is MNHEY and CDR2 SVGAGI. The V gene lost 6 bases and the J gene lost 6 bases, with 15 bases spanning the gap. The CDR3 nucleotides are TGTGCCAGCAGCCCTCCCGGAAGGGTCGAGCAGTACTTC. It translates to CASSPPGRVEQYF.

At least ten counts were recorded for this clonotype. The CDR3 bases are TGTGCCAGCAGCTTAAAGTACGACAGGTTTGCCTCACCCCTCCACTTT. Protein sequence: CASSLKYDRFASPLHF. The V gene is TRBV7-3, the J gene TRBJ1-6; possible D gene TRBD1, 6 bases. V lost 1 base and J 10 bases, leaving 17 bases between the germline ends. The germline gives CDR1 SGHTA, CDR2 FQGTGA. The CDR3 has 16 residues.

This clonotype was counted at least ten times. V usage is TRBV6-2 or TRBV6-3 and J usage is TRBJ2-3; D possibly corresponds to TRBD1 (6 bases). Trimming took 3 bases from V and 2 from J, leaving 12 bases between them. From germline, CDR1 is MNHEY and CDR2 SVGEGT. CDR3 length: 15 residues. Here the CDR3 reads CASSYTGTTTDTQYF. CDR3 nucleotide sequence: TGTGCCAGCAGTTATACAGGGACCACCACAGATACGCAGTATTTT.

This clonotype appeared many times. The J gene is TRBJ2-2, the V gene TRBV11-2; D might be TRBD1 (6 bases). Germline-derived CDR1 and CDR2 are SGHAT and FQNNGV. The CDR3 has 14 residues. Trimming shortened V by 6 bases and J by 3 bases, and 11 bases separated the two germline ends. The DNA for the CDR3 is TGTGCCAGCAGGGACCAGGGGTACACCGGGGAGCTGTTTTTT. Translated: CASRDQGYTGELFF. The whole variable domain, remainder taken from reference TRBV11-2 and TRBJ2-2, is EAGVAQSPRYKIIEKRQSVAFWCNPISGHATLYWYQQILGQGPKLLIQFQNNGVVDDSQLPKDRFSAERLKGVDSTLKIQPAKLEDSAVYLCASRDQGYTGELFFGEGSRLTVL.

The chain employs TRBV28 and TRBJ2-4; TRBD1 or TRBD2 may be the D gene (5 bases each). Trimming shortened V by 5 bases and J by 7 bases, and 9 bases separated the two germline ends. Germline V CDR1 and CDR2: MDHEN, SYDVKM. CDR3 length equals 12 residues. The CDR3 here is CASSRGRNIQYF. CDR3 nucleotides: TGTGCCAGCAGTCGGGGACGGAACATTCAGTACTTC.

The chain is built from TRBV3-1 and TRBJ1-6; the D gene is possibly TRBD1 (5 bases). Deletions cut 2 bases from V and 7 bases from J, with 6 bases between. The length of the CDR3 is 13 residues. CDR1 and CDR2 from the germline V gene are LGHDT and YNNKEL (reference sequence). Here the CDR3 DNA reads TGTGCCAGCAGCCAACGGGGGAATTCACCCCTCCACTTT. Its protein product is CASSQRGNSPLHF.

Ten or more counts support this clonotype. V gene TRBV12-5 combines with J gene TRBJ1-1, with 8 bases lining up with TRBD1. The CDR3 extends over 16 amino acids. V dropped 1 base and J dropped 0; count of bases not matched to a gene: 4. Germline loops: CDR1 LGHNT, CDR2 FRNRAP. In DNA, the CDR3 is TGTGCTAGTGGTTTGGGACAGGGGCCAATGAACACTGAAGCTTTCTTT. It specifies CASGLGQGPMNTEAFF.

This chain links TRBV24-1 with TRBJ2-4, with a weak D call TRBD2 (5 bases). Deletions cut 9 bases from V and 5 bases from J, with 19 bases between. The CDR3 sequence is 15 residues long. Looked up from germline, CDR1 is KGHDR and CDR2 is SFDVKD. The CDR3 region is CATPRDKDQENIQYF. CDR3 DNA sequence: TGTGCCACCCCCCGGGATAAGGATCAAGAAAACATTCAGTACTTC.

This clonotype was recorded a few times. The chain has TRBV5-1 and TRBJ2-1; D tentatively fits TRBD1 or TRBD2 (6 bases each). Germline V CDR1 and CDR2: SGHRS, YFSETQ. The V end lost 6 bases, the J end lost 7 bases, and 20 bases lay between the germline ends. This CDR3 region has 15 residues. CDR3 coding DNA: TGCGCCAGCACGATGGGGGGCCCGGCGGGAAATGAGCAGTTCTTC. It codes for CASTMGGPAGNEQFF.

This clonotype has just a few counts. V gene TRBV6-2 or TRBV6-3 combines with J gene TRBJ2-7; weak D call: TRBD1 (5 bases). The length of the CDR3 is 15 residues. V was trimmed by 5 bases and J by 3 bases, leaving 17 bases between them. The germline CDR1 and CDR2 sequences are MNHEY and SVGEGT. The CDR3: CASSRQGPKDYEQYF. In DNA, the CDR3 is TGTGCCAGCAGTCGGCAGGGTCCCAAGGACTACGAGCAGTACTTC.

This clonotype has only a few counts. This sequence joins TRBV7-9 and TRBJ1-6, with TRBD1 as a possible D gene (5 bases). Per the germline V gene, CDR1 is SEHNR and CDR2 is FQNEAQ (reference sequence). The germline V and J ends were trimmed by 3 bases and 10 bases, with 7 bases remaining between them. The CDR3 is 12 residues long. The CDR3 nucleotides read TGTGCCAGCAGCTTCAGGGAGTCACCCCTCCACTTT. Translating it yields CASSFRESPLHF.

This clonotype was detected many times. V is TRBV6-5 and J is TRBJ1-2; 7 bases fit TRBD1. Germline V gene sequence: CDR1 MNHEY, CDR2 SVGAGI. CDR3 length: 12 residues. J was trimmed by 4 bases and V by 6 bases; bases with no gene match: 2. The chain's CDR3 is CASRGTAYGYTF. CDR3 coding DNA: TGTGCCAGCAGAGGGACAGCCTATGGCTACACCTTC.

The chain combines TRBV27 with TRBJ2-7; 9 positions match TRBD2. The ends lost 6 bases at V and 5 bases at J; junction bases unmatched: 17. The germline gives CDR1 MNHEY, CDR2 SMNVEV (reference sequence). CDR3 length: 17 amino acids. CDR3: CASSLGPAGGSTNEQYF. The CDR3 DNA sequence: TGTGCCAGCAGCCTGGGTCCAGCGGGAGGTTCAACCAACGAGCAGTACTTC.

V and J are TRBV5-5 and TRBJ2-7; maybe TRBD1 (5 bases). Germline CDR1 is SGHKS and CDR2 is YYEKEE (reference sequence). Trimming removed 3 bases from V and 3 bases from J, with 10 bases in between. CDR3 length: 13 residues. CDR3 region: CASSWAGNYEQYF. CDR3 sequence (DNA): TGTGCCAGCAGCTGGGCAGGGAACTACGAGCAGTACTTC.

This clonotype was recorded a few times. J is TRBJ2-1 and V is TRBV20-1; TRBD2 matches 13 bases. The CDR3 is 16 amino acids. J gave up 5 bases and V 4 bases, and 8 bases lay outside the gene matches. Looked up from germline, CDR1 is DFQATT and CDR2 is SNEGSKA (reference sequence). The CDR3 sequence: CSATGTSGILNNEQFF. The CDR3 bases are TGCAGTGCTACCGGGACTAGCGGGATTTTAAACAATGAGCAGTTCTTC.

In this sample, this clonotype turned up many times. One end of the junction does not line up with germline, which may come from a read error. The V gene is TRBV7-9, the J gene TRBJ2-7, with D unresolved. The V gene's germline CDR1 is SEHNR and CDR2 FQNEAQ (reference sequence). This CDR3 is 14 amino acids long. The CDR3 here is CASSLVTSSYEQYF. The CDR3 DNA reads TGTGCCAGCAGTTTAGTGACAAGCTCCTACGAGCAGTACTTC.

This clonotype was observed at least ten times. This chain joins TRBV10-3 and TRBJ2-7; TRBD1 aligns across 7 bases. The V and J ends lost 11 bases and 2 bases, in that order; junction bases with no gene match: 3. The germline V gene has CDR1 ENHRY and CDR2 SYGVKD. The CDR3 has 11 residues. CDR3 protein: CAVGTAYEQYF. The CDR3 DNA sequence: TGTGCCGTAGGGACAGCCTACGAGCAGTACTTC.